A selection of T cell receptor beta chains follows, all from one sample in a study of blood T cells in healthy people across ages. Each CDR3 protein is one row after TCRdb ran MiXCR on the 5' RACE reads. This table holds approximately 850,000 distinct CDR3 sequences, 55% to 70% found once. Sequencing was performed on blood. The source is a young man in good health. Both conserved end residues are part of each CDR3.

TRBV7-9,CASSVVGTEEFYGCTF
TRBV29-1,CSASGGISEKLFF
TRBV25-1,CASSDGASGKLQYHNEQFF
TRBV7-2,CASSDGQPNQPQHF
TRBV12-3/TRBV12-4,CASSFGGGVSMKQFF
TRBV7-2,CASSLRAGGYTF
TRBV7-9,CASSLPLGQGSNEQFF
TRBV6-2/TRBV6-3,CACSRSGVYTEAFF
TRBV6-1,CASRVRREAFF
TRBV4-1,CASSRLGPGANVLTF
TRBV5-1,CASSFDSYEQYF
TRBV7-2,CASSLVAGPQSAQHF
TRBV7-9,CASSLPTFRGYTF
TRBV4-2,CASSQGLTTSYEQYF
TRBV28,CASSFGLGMASGYEQYF
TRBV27,CASSRTGAGYEQYF
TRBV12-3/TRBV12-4,CASSLWVGGETQYF
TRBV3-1,CASSQTGKETQYF
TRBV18,CASSSGAGAGEQYF
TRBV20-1,CSAFTHTREQYF
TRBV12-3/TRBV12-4,CASGTGVDEQYF
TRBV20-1,CSARGERNQPQHF
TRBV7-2,CASSDRLARETQYF
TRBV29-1,CSVEEGAHEQFF
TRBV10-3,CAISEYGEQFF
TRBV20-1,CSARVPVPLPGGISYEQYF
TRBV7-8,CASSFTRQETQYF
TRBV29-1,CSAATGTSGYNEQFF
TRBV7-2,CASSLLTRAGELFF
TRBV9,CASSGLFYGYTF
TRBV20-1,CSAFHSSTDTQYF
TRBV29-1,CSVDLRQGRYNEQFF
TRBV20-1,CSTRVGREETQYF
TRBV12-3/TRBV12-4,CASSVRELSDEQFF
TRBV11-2,CASSLEIKGARSSYEQYF
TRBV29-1,CSVATPILAEAFF
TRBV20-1,CSARDLSPGELFF
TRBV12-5,CASGPDVHGYTF
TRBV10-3,CAISQTGAIYEQYF
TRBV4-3,CASSQKTGPYNEQFF
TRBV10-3,CAISEGQGVWGYTF
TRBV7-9,CASSPRQSEAFF
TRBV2,CASSRSGQATGELFF
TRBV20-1,CSARERELREQYF
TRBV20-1,CSAPRGLPTDTQYF
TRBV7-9,CASSLTYGQDSYEQYF
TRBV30,CAWSNRGREQYF
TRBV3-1,CASRPRNGELFF
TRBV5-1,CASSLEVGANVLTF
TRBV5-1,CASSFVSGGNNEQYF
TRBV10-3,CAISSSGTSTDTQYF
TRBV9,CASSPRPVAEAFF
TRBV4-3,CASSQASLLAGGATDTQYF
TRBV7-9,CASSLVGTVYPGYTF
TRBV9,CASSTSGTGPYGYTF
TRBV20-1,CSARDDQGASYEQYF
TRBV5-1,CASSGLGAPLNEQFF